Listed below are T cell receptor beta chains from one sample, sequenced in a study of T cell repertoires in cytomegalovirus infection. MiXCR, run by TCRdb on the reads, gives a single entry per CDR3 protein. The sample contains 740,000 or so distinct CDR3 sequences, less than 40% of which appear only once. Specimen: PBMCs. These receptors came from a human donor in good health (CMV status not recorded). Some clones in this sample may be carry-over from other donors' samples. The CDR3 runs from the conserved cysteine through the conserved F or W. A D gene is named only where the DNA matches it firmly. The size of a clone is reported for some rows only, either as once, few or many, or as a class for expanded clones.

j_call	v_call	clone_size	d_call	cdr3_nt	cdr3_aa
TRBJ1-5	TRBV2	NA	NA	TGTGCCAGCAGCCCCGTGAAGCAGCCCCAGCATTTT	CASSPVKQPQHF
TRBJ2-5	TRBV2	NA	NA	TGTGCCAGCAGTGTGCCGGGGGCGGAAGAGACCCAGTACTTC	CASSVPGAEETQYF
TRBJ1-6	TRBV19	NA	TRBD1	TGTGCCAGTAGCAATCAAATTTTCACCGGGACAGGGGTCAATTCACCCCTCCACTTT	CASSNQIFTGTGVNSPLHF
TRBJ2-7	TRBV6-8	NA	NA	TGTGCCAGCAGTTACTCGATCAACACAAGGGCTTCTTTC	CASSYSINTRASF
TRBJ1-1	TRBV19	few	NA	TGTGCCAGTAGTATTCTTGGTGCGAACACTGAAGCTTTCTTT	CASSILGANTEAFF
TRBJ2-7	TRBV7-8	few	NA	TGTGCCAGCAGTGTCTTAAGCGGCCCGACCGGGGAGCAGTACTTC	CASSVLSGPTGEQYF
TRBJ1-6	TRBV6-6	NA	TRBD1	TGTGCCACCTGGGGGACAGGGAATTCACCCCTCCACTTT	CATWGTGNSPLHF
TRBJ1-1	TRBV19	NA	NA	TGTGCCACGGCCTGGGGGGGGTCCACTGAAGCTTTCTTT	CATAWGGSTEAFF
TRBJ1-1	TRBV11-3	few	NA	TGTGCCAGCAGCATCAGGGTAGGCACTGAAGCTTTCTTT	CASSIRVGTEAFF
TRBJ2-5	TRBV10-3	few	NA	TGTGCCATCAGTGAGTCTGGTAGGGGACTGGCCCAAGAGACCCAGTACTTC	CAISESGRGLAQETQYF
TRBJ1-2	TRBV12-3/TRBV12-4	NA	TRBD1	TGTGCCAGCAGACGACAGGGTCCCTATGGCTACACCTTC	CASRRQGPYGYTF
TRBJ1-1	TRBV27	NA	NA	TGTGCCAGCAATCTCGGGGGCTTTGGGACTGAAGCTTTCTTT	CASNLGGFGTEAFF
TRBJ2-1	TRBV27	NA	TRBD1	TGTGCCAGCTCCAATCAGGGCAGGGGGCTGAGCGGGCAGCTCAATGAGCAGTTCTTC	CASSNQGRGLSGQLNEQFF
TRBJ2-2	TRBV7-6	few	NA	TGTGCCAGCAGCCCTCTTTTCAGGTTCGGTAGGGCCGGGGAGCTGTTTTTT	CASSPLFRFGRAGELFF
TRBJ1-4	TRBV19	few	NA	TGTGCCAGTAGTATCCCGGCAGCGAATGAAAAACTGTTTTTT	CASSIPAANEKLFF
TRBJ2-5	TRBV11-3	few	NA	TGTGCCAGCAGCTCGGACAGTGAGACCCAGTACTTC	CASSSDSETQYF
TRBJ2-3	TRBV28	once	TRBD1	TGTGCCAGCAGGTCTACAGGGGGCACAGATACGCAGTATTTT	CASRSTGGTDTQYF
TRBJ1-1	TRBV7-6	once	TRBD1	TGTGCCAGCAGCCAACTTAGTCCAGGGGGGGCGGCTTTCTTT	CASSQLSPGGAAFF
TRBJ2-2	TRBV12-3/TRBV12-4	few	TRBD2	TGTGCCAGCAGTCCGGGACTAGGCTTTGTCGGGGAGCTGTTTTTT	CASSPGLGFVGELFF
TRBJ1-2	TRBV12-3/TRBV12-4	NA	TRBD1	TGTGCCAGCAGTGTGGGACAGGGAACTGCCTATGGCTACACCTTC	CASSVGQGTAYGYTF
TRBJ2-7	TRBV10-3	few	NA	TGTGCCATCAGTGGCAGGGGGGACATTAATCACGAGCAGTACTTC	CAISGRGDINHEQYF
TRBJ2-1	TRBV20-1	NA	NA	TGCAGTGTGTGGCGGGGCGCCAATGAGCAGTTCTTC	CSVWRGANEQFF